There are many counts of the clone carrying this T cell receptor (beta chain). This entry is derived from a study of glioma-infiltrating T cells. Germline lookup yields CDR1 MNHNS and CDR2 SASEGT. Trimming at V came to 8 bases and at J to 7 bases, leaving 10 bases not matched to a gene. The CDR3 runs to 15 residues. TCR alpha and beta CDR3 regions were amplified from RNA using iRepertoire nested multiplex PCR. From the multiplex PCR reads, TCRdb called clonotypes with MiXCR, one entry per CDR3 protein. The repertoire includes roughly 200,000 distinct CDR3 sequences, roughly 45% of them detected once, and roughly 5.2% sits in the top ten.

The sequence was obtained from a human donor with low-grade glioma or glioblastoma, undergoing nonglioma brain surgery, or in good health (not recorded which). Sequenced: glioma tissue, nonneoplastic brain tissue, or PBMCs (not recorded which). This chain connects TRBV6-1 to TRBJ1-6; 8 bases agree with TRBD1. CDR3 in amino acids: CASGSQGALNSPLHF. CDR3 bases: TGTGCCAGCGGGAGCCAGGGGGCGTTGAATTCACCCCTCCACTTT.